A selection of T cell receptor beta chains follows, all from one sample in a study of OX40 agonist ivuxolimab in advanced cancers. Using immunoSEQ multiplex PCR, the repertoire was profiled, and TCRdb retains in-frame clones only, with some absent. The table lists about 59,000 clones, about nine tenths of them singletons. The sample in question was CD4+ or CD8+ T cells sorted from blood, obtained in a trial of the OX40 agonist ivuxolimab. Receptors were obtained from an adult with an advanced solid tumor such as melanoma, head and neck, liver or kidney cancer. Each CDR3 is given with its conserved first and last residue. Fields, in order: J gene, clone size, D gene, V gene, CDR3 protein, CDR3 DNA. A D gene is named only where the DNA matches it firmly. Size tells how often a clone was seen (once, few, many) or the class of an expanded clone, and some rows leave it out.

>TRBJ1-2|NA|TRBD1|TRBV28
CASSSTGTAYEGYTF
TGTGCCAGCAGTTCTACGGGGACAGCCTATGAGGGCTACACCTTC
>TRBJ2-1|NA|NA|TRBV27
CASSRGVGGLPYNEQFF
TGTGCCAGCAGCCGGGGTGTCGGGGGTCTCCCCTACAATGAGCAGTTCTTC
>TRBJ1-2|NA|NA|TRBV7-9
CASSWGTAGTSYGYTF
TGTGCCAGCAGCTGGGGAACAGCCGGGACCTCCTATGGCTACACCTTC
>TRBJ2-2|NA|TRBD1|TRBV27
CASSLSPLDRAGELFF
TGTGCCAGCAGTTTATCCCCGCTGGACAGGGCCGGGGAGCTGTTTTTT
>TRBJ1-4|NA|TRBD1|TRBV18
CASSLGQGGEKLFF
TGTGCCAGCTCCCTGGGACAGGGAGGTGAAAAACTGTTTTTT
>TRBJ2-1|NA|TRBD1|TRBV7-9
CASSLTQGNNEQFF
TGTGCCAGCAGCTTAACACAGGGGAACAATGAGCAGTTCTTC
>TRBJ1-1|NA|TRBD1|TRBV29-1
CSVYRDSNTEAFF
TGCAGCGTTTACCGGGACAGCAACACTGAAGCTTTCTTT
>TRBJ2-7|NA|NA|TRBV4-2
CASSLGGPEQYF
TGTGCCAGCAGCTTGGGGGGCCCCGAGCAGTACTTC
>TRBJ2-1|NA|TRBD2|TRBV7-9
CASSLGGGRAFNEQFF
TGTGCCAGCAGCTTGGGCGGCGGGAGGGCATTCAATGAGCAGTTCTTC
>TRBJ1-2|NA|TRBD1|TRBV10-3
CAISVTGKDYGYTF
TGTGCCATCAGTGTGACAGGGAAGGACTATGGCTACACCTTC
>TRBJ1-5|NA|NA|TRBV6-5
CASREGHYSNQPQHF
TGTGCCAGCAGGGAGGGACATTATAGCAATCAGCCCCAGCATTTT
>TRBJ1-2|NA|TRBD1|TRBV5-4
CASSFRDSYGYTF
TGTGCCAGCAGCTTCCGGGACAGCTATGGCTACACCTTC
>TRBJ2-1|NA|NA|TRBV7-3
CASSSLTHNEQFF
TGTGCCAGCAGCTCCCTGACACACAATGAGCAGTTCTTC
>TRBJ2-1|few|NA|TRBV7-6
CASSLAGGTAGDEQFF
TGTGCCAGCAGCTTAGCAGGGGGGACTGCTGGCGATGAGCAGTTCTTC
>TRBJ2-7|NA|NA|TRBV6-5
CASSYSRQYEQYF
TGTGCCAGCAGTTACTCGCGACAGTACGAGCAGTACTTC
>TRBJ2-1|NA|TRBD1|TRBV28
CASIVGGAGTANNEQFF
TGTGCCAGCATCGTTGGGGGTGCAGGGACAGCAAACAATGAGCAGTTCTTC
>TRBJ2-6|NA|NA|TRBV30
CAWSPGANVLTF
TGTGCCTGGAGTCCTGGGGCCAACGTCCTGACTTTC
>TRBJ1-2|NA|NA|TRBV4-1
CASSQDHRRELGYTF
TGCGCCAGCAGCCAAGACCACCGCAGGGAATTAGGCTACACCTTC
>TRBJ2-7|NA|NA|TRBV11-2
CASSSSSSGVFEQYF
TGTGCCAGCAGCTCGAGTAGCTCCGGGGTTTTCGAGCAGTACTTC
>TRBJ2-7|few|TRBD2|TRBV19
CATRLAAKAYEQYF
TGTGCCACCCGACTAGCGGCTAAAGCATACGAGCAGTACTTC
>TRBJ2-7|NA|NA|TRBV9
CASSRTGGPYEQYF
TGTGCCAGCAGCCGAACAGGTGGACCCTACGAGCAGTACTTC
>TRBJ2-6|NA|NA|TRBV7-9
CASSLVGGANVLTF
TGTGCCAGCAGCTTAGTTGGGGGGGCCAACGTCCTGACTTTC
>TRBJ1-2|NA|NA|TRBV15
CATSRVSQDYGYTF
TGTGCCACCAGCAGGGTTTCGCAGGACTATGGCTACACCTTC
>TRBJ2-3|NA|TRBD2|TRBV7-3
CASSELAGTSTDTQYF
TGTGCCAGCAGCGAACTAGCGGGAACTAGCACAGATACGCAGTATTTT
>TRBJ2-1|few|TRBD1|TRBV2
CASSWDSRGEQFF
TGTGCCAGCAGTTGGGACAGTCGGGGTGAGCAGTTCTTC
>TRBJ2-7|NA|TRBD2|TRBV7-2
CASSSPGTSGRRYEQYF
TGTGCCAGCAGCTCGCCCGGGACTAGCGGACGGCGCTACGAGCAGTACTTC
>TRBJ2-2|NA|NA|TRBV7-2
CASSTVPTGELFF
TGTGCCAGCAGCACCGTCCCGACCGGGGAGCTGTTTTTT
>TRBJ2-2|NA|NA|TRBV7-9
CASSRGRLAGELFF
TGTGCCAGCAGCCGCGGACGGTTGGCCGGGGAGCTGTTTTTT
>TRBJ2-7|once|NA|TRBV7-9
CASSQGGSEQYF
TGTGCCAGCAGCCAAGGCGGCTCCGAGCAGTACTTC
>TRBJ1-5|NA|NA|TRBV7-8
CASSLGPGRGAPQHF
TGTGCCAGCAGCTTAGGTCCCGGGCGGGGGGCGCCCCAGCATTTT
>TRBJ2-1|NA|NA|TRBV5-4
CASRDQTRDEQFF
TGTGCCAGCAGGGACCAGACTAGGGATGAGCAGTTCTTC
>TRBJ2-3|NA|TRBD2|TRBV11-2
CASSSTFGGTDTQYF
TGTGCCAGCAGCTCTACCTTCGGGGGGACAGATACGCAGTATTTT
>TRBJ2-2|NA|NA|TRBV7-8
CASSYDRPDNTGELFF
TGTGCCAGCAGCTATGATCGTCCGGATAACACCGGGGAGCTGTTTTTT
>TRBJ1-3|NA|NA|TRBV11-2
CASSSALIVSGNTIYF
TGTGCCAGCAGCTCCGCCCTTATAGTCTCTGGAAACACCATATATTTT
>TRBJ2-3|NA|TRBD1|TRBV10-3
CAISESQGAIDTQYF
TGTGCCATCAGTGAGTCACAGGGGGCAATAGATACGCAGTATTTT
>TRBJ1-3|NA|TRBD1|TRBV6-1
CASSENPTGVGNTIYF
TGTGCCAGCAGTGAAAACCCGACAGGGGTAGGAAACACCATATATTTT
>TRBJ1-2|NA|NA|TRBV27
CASRGRYGYTF
TGTGCCAGCCGGGGGCGCTATGGCTACACCTTC
>TRBJ1-1|NA|NA|TRBV4-1
CASSQGARPRGNTEAFF
TGCGCCAGCAGCCAAGGTGCCCGTCCCCGGGGAAACACTGAAGCTTTCTTT
>TRBJ1-6|NA|TRBD1|TRBV12-5
CASGFSPDRVNSPLHF
TGTGCTAGTGGTTTTTCACCCGACAGGGTTAATTCACCCCTCCACTTT
>TRBJ1-1|NA|NA|TRBV27
CASSSGRREAFF
TGTGCCAGCAGTTCCGGAAGGCGGGAAGCTTTCTTT
>TRBJ2-2|NA|TRBD1|TRBV6-5
CASSYRTGNTGELFF
TGTGCCAGCAGTTACCGGACAGGGAACACCGGGGAGCTGTTTTTT
>TRBJ1-6|NA|NA|TRBV13
CASRTPGTALHF
TGTGCCAGCAGGACGCCCGGGACGGCCCTCCACTTT
>TRBJ1-2|NA|TRBD1|TRBV2
CARRDRGFGYTF
TGTGCCAGACGGGACAGGGGGTTTGGCTACACCTTC
>TRBJ1-5|NA|NA|TRBV29-1
CSVAQALNQPQHF
TGCAGCGTTGCACAGGCTCTCAATCAGCCCCAGCATTTT
>TRBJ2-7|NA|TRBD1|TRBV30
CAWRETGGAYEQYF
TGTGCCTGGAGGGAGACAGGGGGAGCCTACGAGCAGTACTTC
>TRBJ1-1|NA|NA|TRBV19
CASRGTENTEAFF
TGTGCCAGTAGAGGGACGGAGAACACTGAAGCTTTCTTT
>TRBJ2-7|NA|NA|TRBV30
CAWRHSQGKRVQYF
TGTGCCTGGAGACACAGTCAAGGCAAAAGGGTGCAGTACTTC